The text below deals with one T cell receptor beta chain. Germline-derived CDR1 and CDR2 are LGHNT and FRNRAP. Trimming pared 2 bases from V and 8 bases from J, leaving 12 bases between. The CDR3 extends over 13 amino acids. Methods used by the authors: Amplification from reference gene primers served as the basis for estimated nucleated cell counts. Produced via immunoSEQ multiplex PCR; TCRdb's table is partial and in-frame only. That table furnishes V, J and clone size, whereas the DNA furnished D and trimming. The sample lists about 340,000 clones; 70% to 90% were seen once. The source of the sample is a study of blood T cell repertoires in COVID-19. In the study overall: Sources were T cells, B-cell-depleted T cells, or PBMCs; the material itself was cDNA or gDNA.

The sequencing sample was made of PBMCs or T cells enriched from blood (not recorded which). This chain links TRBV12-5 with TRBJ1-2; D might be TRBD1 (5 bases). The clonotype was recovered from a woman aged 40 to 55 with acute COVID-19. In nucleotides, the CDR3 is TGTGCTAGTGGTTTGACAGGATTGGAGGGCTACACCTTC. This encodes CASGLTGLEGYTF.